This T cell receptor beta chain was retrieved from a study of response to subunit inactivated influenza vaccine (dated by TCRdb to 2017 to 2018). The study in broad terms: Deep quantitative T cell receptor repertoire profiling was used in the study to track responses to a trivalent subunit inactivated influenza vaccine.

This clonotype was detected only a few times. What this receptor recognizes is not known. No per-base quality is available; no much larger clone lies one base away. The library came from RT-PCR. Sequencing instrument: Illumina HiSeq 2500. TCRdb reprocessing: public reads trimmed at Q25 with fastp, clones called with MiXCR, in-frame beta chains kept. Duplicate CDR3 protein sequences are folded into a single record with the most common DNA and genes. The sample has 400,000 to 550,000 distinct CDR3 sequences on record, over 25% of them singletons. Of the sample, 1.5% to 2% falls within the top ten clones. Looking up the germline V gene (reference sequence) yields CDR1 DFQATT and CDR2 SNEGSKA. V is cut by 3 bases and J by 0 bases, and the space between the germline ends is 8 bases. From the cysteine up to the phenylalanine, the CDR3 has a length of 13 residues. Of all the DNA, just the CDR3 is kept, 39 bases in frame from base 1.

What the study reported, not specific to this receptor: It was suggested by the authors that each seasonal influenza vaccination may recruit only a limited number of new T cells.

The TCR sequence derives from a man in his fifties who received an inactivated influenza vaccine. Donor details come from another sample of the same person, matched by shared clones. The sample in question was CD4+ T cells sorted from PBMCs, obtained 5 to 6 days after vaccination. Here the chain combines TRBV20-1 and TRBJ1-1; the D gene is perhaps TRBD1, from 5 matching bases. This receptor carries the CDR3 CSASQGMNTEAFF. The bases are TGCAGTGCTAGCCAGGGCATGAACACTGAAGCTTTCTTT.